Sequencing of this TCR beta chain was carried out in a study of vaccination and CD4 T cells after COVID-19. Study information: In the convalescent cohort, there were six males and four females, two of them Hispanic.

About this clonotype: The antigen is undetermined.

Treatment defined: roughly nine-day PBMC culture with coronavirus spike peptide pools or control peptides (ViraFEST assay). CD4+ T cells that had been cultured provided DNA sequenced with the Oncomine TCR Beta short-read assay. MiXCR, run by TCRdb on the PCR reads, gives a single entry per CDR3 protein. The sample holds 15,000 to 20,000 distinct CDR3 sequences, roughly 40% seen once. V lost 2 bases, J lost 5 bases, and 8 bases stayed unmatched. The CDR3 is made up of 16 amino acids. Per germline, CDR1 LGHNT and CDR2 FRNRAP. This chain joins TRBV12-5 and TRBJ2-2, with TRBD1 matching over 7 bases. The clonotype originates from a human donor who had recovered from COVID-19. Sequenced input: CD4+ T cells from blood, cultured in vitro. DNA of the CDR3: TGTGCTAGTGGTTTGTTTACCGGGACAGCAACCGGGGAGCTGTTTTTT. Translating gives CASGLFTGTATGELFF.